The next 28 T cell receptor beta chains were all read from a single sample in a study of cytomegalovirus exposure and HLA in healthy donors. Repertoires were generated with immunoSEQ multiplex PCR, while TCRdb's copy carries only in-frame clones and drops some. The table has 150,000 to 200,000 clones, 85% to 90% seen once. The sequencing input was PBMCs. The receptors stem from a woman aged 18 to 35 in good health and CMV-seropositive.

V usage is TRBV6-5 and J usage is TRBJ2-1; 8 nucleotides align to TRBD2. The ends lost 2 bases at V and 4 bases at J; junction bases unmatched: 4. Germline V CDR1 and CDR2: MNHEY, SVGAGI. This CDR3 spans 15 amino acids. This chain's CDR3 is CASSYQLAGYNEQFF. Written as DNA, the CDR3 is TGTGCCAGCAGTTACCAATTAGCGGGGTACAATGAGCAGTTCTTC.

This clone occurred a few times. The chain links TRBV4-2 to TRBJ1-5; 7 bases align to TRBD1. The germline CDR1 and CDR2 sequences are LGHNA and YNFKEQ. J gave up 4 bases and V 0 bases, and 6 bases lay outside the gene matches. The CDR3 has 16 amino acids. CDR3 nucleotide sequence: TGTGCCAGCAGCCAAGATTGGGGACAGCCGAATCAGCCCCAGCATTTT. It yields the protein CASSQDWGQPNQPQHF.

On this clone itself: Distinct nucleotide sequences in the sample also encode this CDR3. The chain employs TRBV7-9 and TRBJ2-5; unclear D gene. The CDR3 is 11 amino acids. Trimming took off 4 bases at V and 5 bases at J, with 5 bases between the two ends. CDR1 SEHNR and CDR2 FQNEAQ come from the germline V gene (reference sequence). The CDR3 DNA follows: TGTGCCAGCAGCTCGAGGGAGACCCAGTACTTC. This translates into CASSSRETQYF.

This clone was seen only once. The rearrangement uses TRBV11-2 and TRBJ2-3; TRBD1 aligns across 10 bases. This CDR3 spans 19 amino acids. CDR1 and CDR2 (germline): SGHAT, FQNNGV. V lost 1 base and J lost 3; bases outside the gene matches: 13. The CDR3 DNA follows: TGTGCCAGCAGCTTAGCGGCGGGACAGGGGATTGTTAGTACAGATACGCAGTATTTT. Protein product: CASSLAAGQGIVSTDTQYF.

This clone was detected only once. This sequence joins TRBV6-5 and TRBJ2-7; possible D gene TRBD2, 5 bases. The CDR3 extends over 14 amino acids. The germline CDR1 and CDR2 sequences are MNHEY and SVGAGI. V was cut by 6 bases and J by 3 bases, with 15 bases left in between. CDR3 sequence (DNA): TGTGCCAGCAGAACCTCGGGGTACGGCTACGAGCAGTACTTC. Residues: CASRTSGYGYEQYF.

The chain links TRBV28 to TRBJ1-5; D call uncertain. The CDR3 consists of 16 residues. V was shortened by 1 base and J by 1 base, with 11 bases between the two germline ends. Germline V gives CDR1 MDHEN, CDR2 SYDVKM. The DNA of the CDR3 is TGTGCCAGCAGTTTATATTTCGCGGGGAGCAATCAGCCCCAGCATTTT. Residues: CASSLYFAGSNQPQHF.

The rearrangement uses TRBV7-9 and TRBJ2-3; tentatively, D is TRBD1 (6 bases). The germline gives CDR1 SEHNR, CDR2 FQNEAQ (reference sequence). This CDR3 spans 15 amino acids. V was shortened by 3 bases and J by 2 bases, with 12 bases between the two germline ends. The CDR3 loop reads CASSLESGVTDTQYF. CDR3 in DNA: TGTGCCAGCAGCTTGGAGTCAGGGGTCACAGATACGCAGTATTTT.

V usage is TRBV5-6 and J usage is TRBJ2-2, with 7 positions matching TRBD1. This CDR3 region has 16 residues. V shed 4 bases, J shed 0 bases, and the junction held 6 bases outside the gene matches. The V gene's germline CDR1 is SGHDT and CDR2 YYEEEE. CDR3 sequence: CASSPNDRANTGELFF. The CDR3, as DNA: TGTGCCAGCAGCCCTAACGACAGGGCGAACACCGGGGAGCTGTTTTTT.

The chain has TRBV7-2 and TRBJ2-7; 8 bases map to TRBD1. V lost 1 base to trimming and J lost 1 base; unmatched junction nucleotides: 3. Germline V gene data show CDR1 as SGHTA and CDR2 as FQGNSA. The CDR3 extends over 15 amino acids. The DNA for the CDR3 is TGTGCCAGCAGCTTAGGCAGGGGGCAATCCTACGAGCAGTACTTC. This gives the protein CASSLGRGQSYEQYF.

The V and J genes are TRBV20-1 and TRBJ1-1; D is undetermined. Germline V lookup: CDR1 DFQATT, CDR2 SNEGSKA (reference sequence). The CDR3 length is 11 residues. Trimming removed 4 bases from V and 7 bases from J, with 10 bases in between. CDR3 nucleotide sequence: TGCAGTGCTATCGGGATCGATGAAGCTTTCTTT. Its translation: CSAIGIDEAFF.

The chain carries TRBV6-5 and TRBJ2-7; perhaps TRBD1 as D (5 bases). There are 13 residues in the CDR3. Looked up from germline, CDR1 is MNHEY and CDR2 is SVGAGI. The V end lost 6 bases, the J end lost 6 bases, and 15 bases lay between the germline ends. In DNA form, the CDR3 reads TGTGCCAGCAGGCTCAGGGATTCTGGCGAGCAGTACTTC. The encoded protein is CASRLRDSGEQYF.

The rearrangement uses TRBV11-2 and TRBJ2-1; 10 nucleotides match TRBD2. The CDR3 is 19 amino acids. Germline values: CDR1 SGHAT, CDR2 FQNNGV. Trimming removed 0 bases from V and 0 bases from J; junction bases left unmatched: 8. CDR3 amino acids: CASSLDLDSGRSSYNEQFF. The CDR3 bases are TGTGCCAGCAGCTTAGATCTTGATAGCGGGAGGAGCTCCTACAATGAGCAGTTCTTC.

The rearrangement links TRBV4-3 to TRBJ2-7; D is undetermined. With 3 bases removed from V and 4 bases from J, the gap between germline ends came to 10 bases. Germline V CDR1 and CDR2: LGHNA, YSLEER. This CDR3 is built from 13 residues. CDR3 region: CASSQAPQYEQYF. CDR3 coding DNA: TGCGCCAGCAGCCAGGCCCCCCAGTACGAGCAGTACTTC.

J is TRBJ2-7 and V is TRBV19; D might be TRBD2 (5 bases). Between the trimmed V and J ends, which lost 3 bases and 7 bases, there was a span of 16 bases. CDR1 is LNHDA, CDR2 SQIVND, per germline (reference sequence). CDR3 length: 14 amino acids. The CDR3 DNA sequence: TGTGCCAGTAGTATTTTCCCCCCCTCGGGGGAGCAGTACTTC. Its protein product is CASSIFPPSGEQYF.

V and J are TRBV5-1 and TRBJ2-5; 10 bases map to TRBD2. J was trimmed by 6 bases and V by 6 bases; bases with no gene match: 8. The CDR3 runs 14 residues. Germline assignment: CDR1 SGHRS and CDR2 YFSETQ. CDR3 coding DNA: TGCGCCAGCACCTTCGGGACTAGCGTACAGACCCAGTACTTC. This encodes CASTFGTSVQTQYF.

About this clone itself: The junction differs from germline at one of its ends, possibly a read error. The V and J genes are TRBV29-1 and TRBJ1-4; D is perhaps TRBD1 (5 bases). Germline V CDR1 and CDR2: SQVTM, ANQGSEA. CDR3 length: 15 residues. The CDR3 DNA reads TGCAGCGTTGGATCCGGAAGGACACCCTCGGAAAGACTGTTTTTT. Amino acid sequence: CSVGSGRTPSERLFF.

This chain links TRBV4-1 with TRBJ2-1, with TRBD2 matching 7 bases. The germline CDR1 and CDR2 sequences are MGHRA and YSYEKL. The CDR3 sequence is 20 residues long. V gave up 3 bases and J gave up 5 bases; unmatched junction bases: 22. The CDR3 sequence: CASSQPRRLADVNKHNEQFF. In DNA, the CDR3 is TGCGCCAGCAGCCAGCCCCGGCGGCTAGCGGACGTGAATAAACACAATGAGCAGTTCTTC.

This rearrangement joins TRBV11-2 to TRBJ2-7, with D tentatively TRBD2 (6 bases). Trimming left V 1 base short and J 6 bases short, with 13 bases between. In germline, CDR1 is SGHAT, CDR2 FQNNGV. The CDR3 totals 14 residues. The CDR3 DNA follows: TGTGCCAGCAGCTTAGTTGGTTGGAGGGCCGAGCAGTACTTC. Amino acids: CASSLVGWRAEQYF.

The chain couples TRBV4-3 to TRBJ2-5; 11 nucleotides agree with TRBD2. This CDR3 is built from 18 residues. Germline V CDR1 and CDR2: LGHNA, YSLEER. V shed 1 base, J shed 1 base, and the junction held 8 bases outside the gene matches. The CDR3 reads CASSQVSRGLAVQETQYF. CDR3 bases: TGCGCCAGCAGCCAAGTTAGTAGGGGACTAGCGGTCCAAGAGACCCAGTACTTC.

J is TRBJ2-5 and V is TRBV30, with 14 bases identical to TRBD2. Trimming removed 2 bases from V and 6 bases from J; junction bases left unmatched: 5. The CDR3 totals 15 residues. The germline V gene has CDR1 GTSNPN and CDR2 SVGIG (reference sequence). The CDR3 here is CAWSTWTSGRKTQYF. The CDR3 DNA is TGTGCCTGGAGTACCTGGACTAGCGGGAGGAAGACCCAGTACTTC.

The rearrangement uses TRBV30 and TRBJ1-2; a weak D match, TRBD1 (5 bases). CDR1 is GTSNPN, CDR2 SVGIG, per germline (reference sequence). The CDR3 is made up of 12 amino acids. Trimming removed 4 bases from V and 4 bases from J, with 10 bases in between. This CDR3 reads CAWTGTLYGYTF. In nucleotides, the CDR3 is TGTGCCTGGACAGGGACTCTCTATGGCTACACCTTC.

The chain uses TRBV30 and TRBJ2-1; TRBD1 agrees at 7 bases. V shed 4 bases and J 4 bases; nucleotides not matched to a gene: 4. CDR1 and CDR2 from the germline V gene are GTSNPN and SVGIG (reference sequence). There are 13 residues in the CDR3. In nucleotides, the CDR3 is TGTGCCTGGAAGCAGGGGGTATACAATGAGCAGTTCTTC. This sequence encodes CAWKQGVYNEQFF. Complete variable domain (other parts from reference TRBV30 and TRBJ2-1): SQTIHQWPATLVQPVGSPLSLECTVEGTSNPNLYWYRQAAGRGLQLLFYSVGIGQISSEVPQNLSASRPQDRQFILSSKKLLLSDSGFYLCAWKQGVYNEQFFGPGTRLTVL.

The rearrangement links TRBV11-2 to TRBJ2-7; D is undetermined. Germline lookup yields CDR1 SGHAT and CDR2 FQNNGV. This CDR3 region has 12 residues. V lost 1 base, J lost 4 bases, and 5 bases lay in between. The CDR3 loop reads CASSLGRYEQYF. The DNA of the CDR3 is TGTGCCAGCAGCTTAGGTCGGTACGAGCAGTACTTC.

V is TRBV6-1 and J is TRBJ2-3, with 9 nucleotides matching TRBD1. Looked up from germline, CDR1 is MNHNS and CDR2 is SASEGT. Losses at the gene ends were 6 bases for V and 6 bases for J; bases not matched to a gene: 10. CDR3 length: 15 residues. As DNA, the CDR3 is TGTGCCAGCAGCGGGCGGGACAGGGCAATGGATACGCAGTATTTT. Encoded protein: CASSGRDRAMDTQYF.

The rearrangement joins TRBV11-2 to TRBJ1-1; 9 bases align to TRBD1. This CDR3 has 15 residues. Germline loops: CDR1 SGHAT, CDR2 FQNNGV. With V trimmed by 4 bases and J by 4 bases, 7 bases remained unmatched. CDR3 DNA sequence: TGTGCCAGCAGCTCGCAACAGGGGGCGGTCACTGAAGCTTTCTTT. Translation: CASSSQQGAVTEAFF.

The chain combines TRBV18 with TRBJ1-1, with D perhaps matching TRBD1 (5 bases). Germline lookup yields CDR1 KGHSH and CDR2 LQKENI. The ends were cut back, 4 bases at V and 6 bases at J, with 9 bases in the middle. The CDR3 length is 12 residues. This chain's CDR3 is CASSLQVAEAFF. As DNA, the CDR3 is TGTGCCAGCTCACTACAGGTTGCTGAAGCTTTCTTT.

V gene TRBV7-9 combines with J gene TRBJ2-2; D may be TRBD1 (5 bases). Germline assignment: CDR1 SEHNR and CDR2 FQNEAQ (reference sequence). The CDR3 runs to 14 residues. The ends were cut back, 5 bases at V and 3 bases at J, with 10 bases in the middle. DNA of the CDR3: TGTGCCAGCAGCCGTACAGGAGACACCGGGGAGCTGTTTTTT. Translation: CASSRTGDTGELFF.

DNA for the CDR3: TGTGCCAGCAGTTTGACCAGCGGGAGGGCACGAGGTGTCAATGAGCAGTTCTTC. It encodes CASSLTSGRARGVNEQFF. The J gene is TRBJ2-1, the V gene TRBV27, with 10 bases fitting TRBD2. V trimming: 3 bases; J trimming: 6 bases; junction bases outside the gene matches: 14. Germline loops: CDR1 MNHEY, CDR2 SMNVEV (reference sequence). The CDR3 length is 18 residues.